The 30 T cell receptor beta chains below come from one sample, sequenced in a study of cytomegalovirus exposure and HLA in healthy donors. PCR amplification relied on 60 Vbeta primers (plus 13 Jbeta primers). TCRdb keeps only in-frame clones here, not all; method: immunoSEQ multiplex PCR. The sample carries roughly 130,000 clones, 82% recorded once. The sequencing input was PBMCs. Source of these receptors: a male donor in good health and CMV-seropositive.

The J gene is TRBJ2-7, the V gene TRBV4-2, with D perhaps TRBD2 (5 bases). This CDR3 is 13 amino acids long. The germline V gene has CDR1 LGHNA and CDR2 YNFKEQ. The V and J ends lost 3 bases and 2 bases respectively, with 8 bases between them. CDR3 coding DNA: TGTGCCAGCAGCCAGATTAGCGCCTACGAGCAGTACTTC. Its protein is CASSQISAYEQYF.

The chain links TRBV27 to TRBJ1-2; D uncertain. Per germline, CDR1 MNHEY and CDR2 SMNVEV (reference sequence). CDR3 length: 13 amino acids. The V and J ends lost 6 bases and 8 bases respectively, with 16 bases between them. DNA for the CDR3: TGTGCCAGCAGCCTCAATCTAGTTGGAGGCTACACCTTC. Protein sequence: CASSLNLVGGYTF.

The chain uses TRBV11-3 and TRBJ2-6; TRBD1 matches at 8 bases. V lost 5 bases and J lost 4; bases outside the gene matches: 10. The CDR3 loop spans 17 amino acids. Germline V lookup: CDR1 SGHNT, CDR2 YENEEA. The CDR3 region has the DNA TGTGCCAGCAGCCCCGGGGCAGGGGGCTCCGGGGCCAACGTCCTGACTTTC. Translated: CASSPGAGGSGANVLTF.

The genes are TRBV5-1 and TRBJ2-6, with 10 bases matching TRBD2. With V trimmed by 4 bases and J by 2 bases, 6 bases remained unmatched. Germline V gene lookup returns CDR1 SGHRS and CDR2 YFSETQ. The CDR3 contains 17 residues. The CDR3: CASSVAGGSPGANVLTF. CDR3 sequence (DNA): TGCGCCAGCAGCGTAGCGGGAGGAAGCCCTGGGGCCAACGTCCTGACTTTC.

The rearrangement joins TRBV30 to TRBJ2-7; tentatively, D is TRBD2 (6 bases). Per germline, CDR1 GTSNPN and CDR2 SVGIG (reference sequence). The CDR3 loop spans 13 amino acids. Trimming left V 5 bases short and J 7 bases short, with 18 bases between. The CDR3 spells CAWSGSEAGEQYF. The DNA of the CDR3 is TGTGCCTGGTCGGGATCTGAGGCGGGAGAGCAGTACTTC.

The gene calls are TRBV27 and TRBJ1-1, with a weak D call TRBD1 (6 bases). The CDR3 sequence is 14 residues long. The ends were cut back, 8 bases at V and 2 bases at J, with 15 bases in the middle. Germline CDR1 MNHEY, CDR2 SMNVEV (reference sequence). The CDR3 sequence: CASGPTGINTEAFF. DNA for the CDR3: TGTGCCAGCGGCCCTACAGGGATCAACACTGAAGCTTTCTTT.

This chain connects TRBV7-2 to TRBJ2-3, with a weak D call TRBD1 (6 bases). Trimming took 5 bases from V and 1 from J, leaving 16 bases between them. In germline, CDR1 is SGHTA, CDR2 FQGNSA. The length of the CDR3 is 16 residues. CDR3 amino acids: CASSPLGDTRTDTQYF. In DNA form, the CDR3 reads TGTGCCAGCAGCCCCCTAGGGGACACCCGCACAGATACGCAGTATTTT.

V and J are TRBV7-2 and TRBJ2-6, with 9 bases lining up with TRBD1. The V segment lost 0 bases and the J segment 0 bases; nucleotides outside the gene matches: 12. The CDR3 runs 21 residues. CDR1 is SGHTA and CDR2 is FQGNSA in the germline V gene. CDR3 loop: CASSLAGTGGARVSGANVLTF. The CDR3 DNA reads as TGTGCCAGCAGCTTAGCGGGTACAGGGGGCGCTAGGGTCTCTGGGGCCAACGTCCTGACTTTC.

The V call is TRBV11-1, the J call TRBJ2-3; TRBD2 matches at 11 bases. Germline V CDR1 and CDR2: SGHAT, FQDESV (reference sequence). The CDR3 covers 15 residues. The V segment lost 2 bases and the J segment 5 bases; nucleotides outside the gene matches: 3. The CDR3 sequence is CASSLLLAGVDTQYF. In DNA, the CDR3 is TGTGCCAGCAGCTTACTACTAGCGGGAGTAGATACGCAGTATTTT.

This clone came up once. V is TRBV9 and J is TRBJ2-1; 7 positions match TRBD2. In germline, CDR1 is SGDLS, CDR2 YYNGEE. This CDR3 comprises 16 residues. V trimming: 3 bases; J trimming: 0 bases; junction bases outside the gene matches: 6. The CDR3 DNA follows: TGTGCCAGCAGCGCGCGCAGCGGGGCCTCCTACAATGAGCAGTTCTTC. Translation gives CASSARSGASYNEQFF.

This rearrangement joins TRBV9 to TRBJ2-3; a weak D match, TRBD2 (5 bases). Germline CDR1 is SGDLS and CDR2 is YYNGEE. The ends were cut back, 0 bases at V and 3 bases at J, with 14 bases in the middle. The length of the CDR3 is 16 residues. CDR3 in DNA: TGTGCCAGCAGCGTAGAAGGAGGAGGCCAAACAGATACGCAGTATTTT. Encoded protein: CASSVEGGGQTDTQYF. The whole variable domain, remainder taken from reference TRBV9 and TRBJ2-3, is DSGVTQTPKHLITATGQRVTLRCSPRSGDLSVYWYQQSLDQGLQFLIQYYNGEERAKGNILERFSAQQFPDLHSELNLSSLELGDSALYFCASSVEGGGQTDTQYFGPGTRLTVL.

This clone showed up just once. CDR3 amino acids: CASSLGYRGSEAFF. CDR3 nucleotides: TGTGCCAGCAGCTTGGGGTACAGGGGATCTGAAGCTTTCTTT. This chain uses TRBV5-5 with TRBJ1-1; 7 bases align to TRBD1. This CDR3 has 14 residues. From germline, CDR1 is SGHKS and CDR2 YYEKEE (reference sequence). Unmatched junction bases numbered 5, after V lost 0 bases and J lost 6 bases.

J is TRBJ1-5 and V is TRBV5-1, with 8 bases fitting TRBD1. This CDR3 spans 14 amino acids. V lost 1 base and J lost 5; bases outside the gene matches: 2. Germline CDR1 and CDR2: SGHRS and YFSETQ. The CDR3 DNA sequence: TGCGCCAGCAGCTTGCAACAGGGGGATCAGCCCCAGCATTTT. It codes for CASSLQQGDQPQHF. The full variable domain, completed using reference TRBV5-1 and TRBJ1-5, is KAGVTQTPRYLIKTRGQQVTLSCSPISGHRSVSWYQQTPGQGLQFLFEYFSETQRNKGNFPGRFSGRQFSNSRSEMNVSTLELGDSALYLCASSLQQGDQPQHFGDGTRLSIL.

CDR3 in amino acids: CASSLYAGNYGYTF. The CDR3 bases are TGTGCCAGCAGCCTTTACGCGGGGAACTATGGCTACACCTTC. The genes are TRBV11-2 and TRBJ1-2; D is unresolved. V gave up 5 bases and J gave up 2 bases, with 12 bases separating them. Looked up from germline, CDR1 is SGHAT and CDR2 is FQNNGV. This CDR3 spans 14 amino acids.

The chain recombines TRBV6-6 with TRBJ1-3; perhaps TRBD1 as D (5 bases). The CDR3 contains 15 residues. Germline V CDR1 and CDR2: MNHNY, SVGAGI (reference sequence). V lost 0 bases and J 6 bases, leaving 12 bases between the germline ends. CDR3 coding DNA: TGTGCCAGCAGTTACTCGAAGGGGTGGGAAAACACCATATATTTT. Its protein is CASSYSKGWENTIYF.

The J gene is TRBJ1-1, the V gene TRBV6-5; TRBD1 aligns across 9 bases. Trimming at V came to 0 bases and at J to 7 bases, leaving 3 bases not matched to a gene. Germline V CDR1 and CDR2: MNHEY, SVGAGI. The CDR3 consists of 14 residues. CDR3 coding DNA: TGTGCCAGCAGTTACTCACACAGGGGGCTTGAAGCTTTCTTT. Encoded protein: CASSYSHRGLEAFF.

The genes are TRBV10-3 and TRBJ2-7, with D maybe TRBD1 (6 bases). The length of the CDR3 is 17 residues. Germline CDR1 ENHRY, CDR2 SYGVKD. Deletions cut 6 bases from V and 1 base from J, with 22 bases between. The CDR3: CAISPPGRGGRSYEQYF. CDR3 bases: TGTGCCATCAGCCCTCCCGGCAGAGGGGGAAGATCCTACGAGCAGTACTTC.

The V gene is TRBV7-3, the J gene TRBJ2-1; D unclear. The length of the CDR3 is 16 residues. CDR1 is SGHTA and CDR2 is FQGTGA in the germline V gene. V dropped 3 bases and J dropped 0 bases, with 12 bases sitting between them. The CDR3 loop is CASSFSPLSSYNEQFF. In DNA, the CDR3 is TGTGCCAGCAGCTTTTCTCCCCTGAGCTCCTACAATGAGCAGTTCTTC.

This chain connects TRBV16 to TRBJ2-5, with 10 positions matching TRBD2. The CDR3 extends over 16 amino acids. CDR1 is KGHSY and CDR2 is FQNENV in the germline V gene. Losses at the gene ends were 0 bases for V and 1 base for J; bases not matched to a gene: 2. The DNA of the CDR3 is TGTGCCAGCAGCCAATCGGCTAGCGGGGGCCAAGAGACCCAGTACTTC. Protein sequence: CASSQSASGGQETQYF.

CDR3 region: CASWDRGGDEQYF. DNA of the CDR3: TGTGCCAGCTGGGACAGGGGGGGAGACGAGCAGTACTTC. This rearrangement joins TRBV19 to TRBJ2-7; 11 nucleotides match TRBD1. CDR1 and CDR2 from the germline V gene are LNHDA and SQIVND (reference sequence). This CDR3 region has 13 residues. After removal of 9 bases from V and 5 bases from J, the junction contained 6 bases not matched to a gene.

V gene TRBV9 combines with J gene TRBJ1-2; 12 bases are shared with TRBD1. Germline V lookup: CDR1 SGDLS, CDR2 YYNGEE. Trimming took 4 bases from V and 2 from J; bases not matched to a gene: 3. CDR3 length equals 15 residues. The CDR3 loop is CASSLGTGGNYGYTF. The CDR3, as DNA: TGTGCCAGCAGCCTAGGGACAGGGGGCAACTATGGCTACACCTTC.

The chain is built from TRBV2 and TRBJ2-5; the match to TRBD1 covers 7 bases. CDR1 and CDR2 (germline): SNHLY, FYNNEI. The CDR3 is 15 amino acids. The V gene end was trimmed by 8 bases and the J gene end by 3 bases; junction bases not matched to a gene: 12. The CDR3 loop reads CASSLSGQGEETQYF. The CDR3 region has the DNA TGTGCCAGCTCCCTAAGTGGTCAGGGGGAAGAGACCCAGTACTTC.

This chain links TRBV7-2 with TRBJ2-1, with 10 bases fitting TRBD2. The V gene's germline CDR1 is SGHTA and CDR2 FQGNSA. V lost 4 bases, J lost 8 bases, and 14 bases stayed unmatched. This CDR3 has 17 amino acids. The CDR3 protein is CASSSLAGALQVYEQFF. The CDR3 coding sequence is TGTGCCAGCAGCTCGCTAGCGGGAGCCCTCCAAGTCTATGAGCAGTTCTTC.

The V and J genes are TRBV11-3 and TRBJ2-7, with TRBD1 identical over 10 bases. V dropped 2 bases and J dropped 5; count of bases not matched to a gene: 6. The CDR3 is made up of 15 amino acids. Germline V gene lookup returns CDR1 SGHNT and CDR2 YENEEA. The CDR3 sequence: CASSLLGTGDHEQYF. CDR3 bases: TGTGCCAGCAGCTTATTAGGGACAGGGGACCACGAGCAGTACTTC.

The V gene is TRBV9, the J gene TRBJ1-5, with 9 nucleotides matching TRBD1. Per the germline V gene, CDR1 is SGDLS and CDR2 is YYNGEE. The CDR3 has 15 amino acids. The V segment lost 3 bases and the J segment 8 bases; nucleotides outside the gene matches: 9. CDR3 coding DNA: TGTGCCAGCAGCGCAACCACAGGGGGCTTGGAGCCCCAGCATTTT. It specifies CASSATTGGLEPQHF.

The chain is built from TRBV27 and TRBJ1-3; no clear D gene. CDR3 length: 14 residues. Germline V gives CDR1 MNHEY, CDR2 SMNVEV (reference sequence). V was trimmed by 4 bases and J by 2 bases, leaving 9 bases between them. The CDR3 nucleotides are TGTGCCAGCAGTTCCGGCGGCCCTGGAAACACCATATATTTT. Encoded protein: CASSSGGPGNTIYF.

The chain employs TRBV27 and TRBJ1-2, with D hard to call. V was trimmed by 3 bases and J by 4 bases, leaving 9 bases between them. The CDR3 has 13 amino acids. CDR1 is MNHEY and CDR2 is SMNVEV in the germline V gene (reference sequence). The CDR3 protein is CASSFGARYGYTF. CDR3 sequence (DNA): TGTGCCAGCAGTTTCGGAGCACGCTATGGCTACACCTTC.

The chain joins TRBV7-3 to TRBJ2-1; 9 bases are a match to TRBD2. The CDR3 extends over 15 amino acids. CDR1 is SGHTA, CDR2 FQGTGA, per germline. The V gene end was trimmed by 2 bases and the J gene end by 4 bases; junction bases not matched to a gene: 3. Here the CDR3 reads CASSLLAGFYNEQFF. The CDR3 coding sequence is TGTGCCAGCAGCTTACTAGCGGGGTTTTACAATGAGCAGTTCTTC. The full variable domain, completed using reference TRBV7-3 and TRBJ2-1, is GAGVSQTPSNKVTEKGKYVELRCDPISGHTALYWYRQSLGQGPEFLIYFQGTGAADDSGLPNDRFFAVRPEGSVSTLKIQRTERGDSAVYLCASSLLAGFYNEQFFGPGTRLTVL.

The V call is TRBV6-7, the J call TRBJ1-3, with a possible D match to TRBD1 (5 bases). TRBV6-7 is assigned to the ORF class and has an uncertain function. The CDR3 is 16 residues long. Trimming removed 6 bases at V and 4 bases at J, with 19 bases between. CDR3 region: CASRLQRGRVGNTIYF. The CDR3 bases are TGTGCCAGCAGACTCCAAAGGGGCAGGGTAGGAAACACCATATATTTT.

This chain links TRBV30 with TRBJ2-7; D gene ambiguous. The germline CDR1 and CDR2 sequences are GTSNPN and SVGIG (reference sequence). Trimming pared 3 bases from V and 2 bases from J, leaving 11 bases between. The CDR3 spans 13 residues. The CDR3 DNA reads as TGTGCCTGGAGCCCCGTGATAGCCTACGAGCAGTACTTC. Its translation is CAWSPVIAYEQYF.